The 7 T cell receptor beta chains given below trace back to one sample, sequenced in a study of cytomegalovirus exposure and HLA in healthy donors. Both 60 Vbeta primers and 13 Jbeta primers went into the PCR. Repertoires were generated with immunoSEQ multiplex PCR, while TCRdb's copy carries only in-frame clones and drops some. This table holds 150,000 to 200,000 clones, 75% to 85% found once. Source material: PBMCs. These receptors originate from a woman aged 18-35 years in good health and CMV-seronegative.

This clone appeared a few times. The chain carries TRBV7-3 and TRBJ2-1, with D possibly being TRBD2 (6 bases). V gave up 0 bases and J gave up 5 bases, with 11 bases separating them. The germline CDR1 and CDR2 sequences are SGHTA and FQGTGA. This CDR3 spans 15 amino acids. CDR3 nucleotide sequence: TGTGCCAGCAGCTTAACTAGTAGCGGAGACAATGAGCAGTTCTTC. Translating it yields CASSLTSSGDNEQFF.

In nucleotides, the CDR3 is TGTGCCAGCAGCCCCGGGATGGCCGGGGATGCCCTGGAGTTCTTC. Translation gives CASSPGMAGDALEFF. This chain links TRBV5-6 with TRBJ2-1, with D maybe TRBD2 (5 bases). Trimming removed 4 bases at V and 14 bases at J, with 25 bases between. This CDR3 has 15 residues. Germline CDR1 is SGHDT and CDR2 is YYEEEE.

The chain employs TRBV7-6 and TRBJ2-2; no definite D call. V gave up 5 bases and J gave up 7 bases, with 5 bases separating them. Germline values: CDR1 SGHVS, CDR2 FNYEAQ. The CDR3 consists of 11 residues. CDR3 region: CASSPLGELFF. The CDR3 DNA is TGTGCCAGCAGCCCCCTCGGGGAGCTGTTTTTT.

This chain links TRBV5-1 with TRBJ1-3; D is perhaps TRBD1 (6 bases). This CDR3 has 15 amino acids. Germline CDR1 and CDR2: SGHRS and YFSETQ. V lost 4 bases to trimming and J lost 6 bases, with 17 bases between them. CDR3 sequence: CASSLEGEPSNTIYF. In nucleotides, the CDR3 is TGCGCCAGCAGCCTGGAGGGGGAGCCCTCAAACACCATATATTTT.

A few counts support this clone. The V gene is TRBV2, the J gene TRBJ2-5, with D possibly TRBD2 on 7 matching bases. Germline V CDR1 and CDR2: SNHLY, FYNNEI. V was trimmed by 5 bases and J by 6 bases, leaving 22 bases between them. The CDR3 totals 16 residues. The CDR3 loop is CASSPLLGGQEKTQYF. The CDR3 bases are TGTGCCAGCAGTCCTCTTTTGGGGGGGCAAGAGAAGACCCAGTACTTC. The entire variable domain, with the rest obtained from reference TRBV2 and TRBJ2-5, is as follows: EPEVTQTPSHQVTQMGQEVILRCVPISNHLYFYWYRQILGQKVEFLVSFYNNEISEKSEIFDDQFSVERPDGSNFTLKIRSTKLEDSAMYFCASSPLLGGQEKTQYFGPGTRLLVL.

This clone has a single count. The chain combines TRBV6-6 with TRBJ1-5, with 11 bases fitting TRBD1. Germline values: CDR1 MNHNY, CDR2 SVGAGI (reference sequence). This CDR3 comprises 14 residues. V lost 8 bases to trimming and J lost 7 bases; unmatched junction nucleotides: 7. The CDR3 bases are TGTGCCAGCGCCGGGACAGGGGGTAGGCAGCCCCAGCATTTT. Translating it yields CASAGTGGRQPQHF.

The gene calls are TRBV18 and TRBJ2-5, with D possibly matching TRBD1 (6 bases). The germline CDR1 and CDR2 sequences are KGHSH and LQKENI. The CDR3 length is 15 residues. V was trimmed by 2 bases and J by 5 bases, leaving 15 bases between them. CDR3: CASSPRDPQGETQYF. CDR3 coding DNA: TGTGCCAGCTCACCAAGGGACCCCCAGGGGGAGACCCAGTACTTC. Filled out from reference TRBV18 and TRBJ2-5, the complete variable domain reads NAGVMQNPRHLVRRRGQEARLRCSPMKGHSHVYWYRQLPEEGLKFMVYLQKENIIDESGMPKERFSAEFPKEGPSILRIQQVVRGDSAAYFCASSPRDPQGETQYFGPGTRLLVL.